The 25 T cell receptor beta chains given below trace back to one sample, sequenced in a study of T cells in Graves' hyperthyroidism and ophthalmopathy. RNA transcripts yielded amplified TCR beta CDR3 regions. The HTBI set primed first-round TCR CDR3 RT-PCR. Each CDR3 protein is one row after TCRdb ran MiXCR on the multiplex PCR reads. The profile shows 300,000 to 350,000 distinct CDR3 sequences, around 16% of them singletons. The sample taken for sequencing was blood. All receptors come from a man aged 25-45 years with Graves' hyperthyroidism.

This chain uses TRBV20-1 with TRBJ2-1; D could derive from TRBD1 or TRBD2 (5 bases each). The V gene lost 0 bases and the J gene lost 6 bases, with 18 bases spanning the gap. CDR1 is DFQATT, CDR2 SNEGSKA, per germline (reference sequence). This CDR3 spans 16 amino acids. The CDR3 here is CSARDLAGRAGNEQFF. CDR3 coding DNA: TGCAGTGCTAGAGATCTTGCGGGCAGGGCCGGCAATGAGCAGTTCTTC.

This clonotype was seen many times. V is TRBV5-1 and J is TRBJ2-1; D is perhaps TRBD2 (5 bases). This CDR3 has 15 residues. The germline CDR1 and CDR2 sequences are SGHRS and YFSETQ. Trimming cost V 4 bases and J 0 bases, with 11 bases left between them. The CDR3 is CASSRIGSSYNEQFF. CDR3 nucleotides: TGCGCCAGCAGCAGAATAGGGAGCTCCTACAATGAGCAGTTCTTC.

This clonotype was found many times. CDR3 sequence: CASSRQGPEAFF. The CDR3, as DNA: TGTGCCAGCAGCCGACAGGGTCCTGAAGCTTTCTTT. This chain uses TRBV7-9 with TRBJ1-1, with 7 bases that match TRBD1. The CDR3 has 12 residues. The V and J ends lost 5 bases and 6 bases, in that order; junction bases with no gene match: 3. Germline V gives CDR1 SEHNR, CDR2 FQNEAQ (reference sequence). Supplemented by reference TRBV7-9 and TRBJ1-1, the full variable domain reads DTGVSQNPRHKITKRGQNVTFRCDPISEHNRLYWYRQTLGQGPEFLTYFQNEAQLEKSRLLSDRFSAERPKGSFSTLEIQRTEQGDSAMYLCASSRQGPEAFFGQGTRLTVV.

This clonotype has only a few counts. The J gene is TRBJ2-7, the V gene TRBV5-5; the match to TRBD2 covers 11 bases. V dropped 5 bases and J dropped 0; count of bases not matched to a gene: 7. CDR1 SGHKS and CDR2 YYEKEE come from the germline V gene (reference sequence). The CDR3 sequence is 16 residues long. The CDR3 loop reads CASSPKTSGISYEQYF. The DNA for the CDR3 is TGTGCCAGCAGTCCAAAGACTAGCGGGATCTCCTACGAGCAGTACTTC.

This clonotype was observed at least ten times. The chain employs TRBV29-1 and TRBJ1-2, with D perhaps TRBD1 (5 bases). The CDR3 totals 12 residues. Germline CDR1 reads SQVTM; CDR2 reads ANQGSEA. V lost 5 bases, J lost 5 bases, and 12 bases lay in between. This chain's CDR3 is CSVYQGVYGYTF. The CDR3 coding sequence is TGCAGCGTTTACCAGGGTGTGTATGGCTACACCTTC. The variable domain in full, with the rest retrieved from reference TRBV29-1 and TRBJ1-2, is SAVISQKPSRDICQRGTSLTIQCQVDSQVTMMFWYRQQPGQSLTLIATANQGSEATYESGFVIDKFPISRPNLTFSTLTVSNMSPEDSSIYLCSVYQGVYGYTFGSGTRLTVV.

This clonotype was picked up a small number of times. V is TRBV5-1 and J is TRBJ2-2, with D perhaps TRBD1 (5 bases). The germline V and J ends were trimmed by 4 bases and 6 bases, with 13 bases remaining between them. The CDR3 is 14 amino acids. Per germline, CDR1 SGHRS and CDR2 YFSETQ. The CDR3 region has the DNA TGCGCCAGCAGCGCCAGTGCAGGGTCCGGGGAGCTGTTTTTT. It codes for CASSASAGSGELFF.

This clonotype was seen at least ten times. One junction end disagrees with the germline gene, perhaps due to a read error. The chain is built from TRBV7-7 and TRBJ2-3, with TRBD2 matching over 9 bases. Germline V gives CDR1 SSHAT, CDR2 FNYEAQ (reference sequence). The CDR3 is made up of 15 amino acids. CDR3 amino acids: CASSTDAGGTDTQYF. In DNA form, the CDR3 reads TGTGCTAGCAGCACCGATGCGGGAGGGACAGATACGCAGTATTTT.

The chain combines TRBV5-1 with TRBJ2-3; D is unresolved. The CDR3 has 14 amino acids. The germline CDR1 and CDR2 sequences are SGHRS and YFSETQ. With 0 bases removed from V and 6 bases from J, the gap between germline ends came to 11 bases. The CDR3 nucleotides are TGCGCCAGCAGCTTGGGACCCACTGGGGATACGCAGTATTTT. It translates to CASSLGPTGDTQYF.

This clonotype was detected many times. The rearrangement links TRBV20-1 to TRBJ2-5, with D tentatively TRBD1 or TRBD2 (6 bases each). The germline V gene has CDR1 DFQATT and CDR2 SNEGSKA (reference sequence). V was clipped by 5 bases and J by 2 bases, with 21 bases between them. This CDR3 contains 16 residues. The CDR3, as DNA: TGCAGTGCTGGGGGGCGGGGCGCCGCCCTACAAGAGACCCAGTACTTC. It yields the protein CSAGGRGAALQETQYF.

This clonotype was seen many times. V is TRBV4-2 and J is TRBJ2-5, with 8 bases lining up with TRBD2. Trimming took 0 bases from V and 4 from J; bases not matched to a gene: 1. This CDR3 has 14 residues. Germline lookup yields CDR1 LGHNA and CDR2 YNFKEQ. The CDR3 DNA is TGTGCCAGCAGCCAAGATACTAGCGGAGAGACCCAGTACTTC. This sequence encodes CASSQDTSGETQYF.

At least ten counts were recorded for this clonotype. V and J are TRBV13 and TRBJ2-1, with TRBD2 as a possible D gene (6 bases). This CDR3 comprises 13 residues. The germline V gene has CDR1 PRHDT and CDR2 FYEKMQ (reference sequence). Trimming shortened V by 0 bases and J by 9 bases, and 9 bases separated the two germline ends. This CDR3 is CASSLGGGFEQFF. In nucleotides, the CDR3 is TGTGCCAGCAGCTTAGGTGGGGGGTTTGAGCAGTTCTTC.

The gene calls are TRBV28 and TRBJ1-2; D remains unclear. This CDR3 contains 13 residues. The germline V gene encodes CDR1 MDHEN and CDR2 SYDVKM. Trimming stripped 5 bases from V and 8 bases from J, with 15 bases between. The CDR3 region has the DNA TGTGCCAGCAGTGAGTCGAGTGCGGTGGGCTACACCTTC. Translated, it gives CASSESSAVGYTF.

This clonotype was seen only a few times. This chain joins TRBV9 and TRBJ2-1; unclear D gene. Germline V gene data show CDR1 as SGDLS and CDR2 as YYNGEE. V dropped 0 bases and J dropped 0 bases, with 10 bases sitting between them. CDR3 size: 16 residues. CDR3 nucleotides: TGTGCCAGCAGCGTAGAAGCGACGAGCTCCTACAATGAGCAGTTCTTC. Translating it yields CASSVEATSSYNEQFF. The full variable domain, rest sourced from reference TRBV9 and TRBJ2-1, is DSGVTQTPKHLITATGQRVTLRCSPRSGDLSVYWYQQSLDQGLQFLIQYYNGEERAKGNILERFSAQQFPDLHSELNLSSLELGDSALYFCASSVEATSSYNEQFFGPGTRLTVL.

This clonotype was seen a few times. The V gene is TRBV24-1, the J gene TRBJ1-1; D gene uncertain. The V end was cut by 5 bases, the J end by 1 base, with 7 bases between. Germline values: CDR1 KGHDR, CDR2 SFDVKD. CDR3 length: 13 amino acids. The CDR3 loop is CATSAGRNTEAFF. CDR3 nucleotide sequence: TGTGCCACCAGTGCCGGGAGGAACACTGAAGCTTTCTTT.

The V gene is TRBV12-3 or TRBV12-4, the J gene TRBJ1-1; no clear D gene. V lost 6 bases, J lost 1 base, and 12 bases lay in between. CDR3 length: 14 amino acids. The CDR3 region has the DNA TGTGCCAGCAGGACCGGGCAGGCGAACACTGAAGCTTTCTTT. Amino acids: CASRTGQANTEAFF.

This clonotype occurred many times. The rearrangement uses TRBV6-5 and TRBJ1-6, with a tentative D call TRBD1 (6 bases). V lost 0 bases and J lost 10, with 13 bases in between. The CDR3 is 15 residues long. The germline V gene encodes CDR1 MNHEY and CDR2 SVGAGI. The CDR3 reads CASSYSRQGQSPLHF. The CDR3, as DNA: TGTGCCAGCAGTTACTCACGGCAGGGGCAATCACCCCTCCACTTT.

This clonotype appeared many times. CDR3 loop: CASSPDRVAEAFF. DNA of the CDR3: TGTGCCAGCAGTCCAGACAGGGTCGCTGAAGCTTTCTTT. This chain links TRBV12-3 or TRBV12-4 with TRBJ1-1; the match to TRBD1 covers 7 bases. The V segment lost 5 bases and the J segment 6 bases; nucleotides outside the gene matches: 6. The CDR3 is 13 amino acids.

This clonotype appeared many times. This sequence joins TRBV11-2 and TRBJ2-7; D ambiguous. Between the trimmed V and J ends, which lost 1 base and 3 bases, there was a span of 4 bases. The germline CDR1 and CDR2 sequences are SGHAT and FQNNGV. The CDR3 consists of 12 residues. The CDR3 bases are TGTGCCAGCAGCTTAGCTCTCTACGAGCAGTACTTC. This encodes CASSLALYEQYF.

The rearrangement links TRBV28 to TRBJ2-3; 13 positions match TRBD2. The germline V gene has CDR1 MDHEN and CDR2 SYDVKM. Germline trimming cut 10 bases from V and 3 bases from J; bases unmatched to any gene: 10. The CDR3 is 16 residues long. CDR3 sequence (DNA): TGTGCCAACAGACTAGGGGGACTAGCGGGAACAGATACGCAGTATTTT. Protein product: CANRLGGLAGTDTQYF.

This clonotype appeared a few times. The rearrangement uses TRBV2 and TRBJ1-2; D not certain. The CDR3 extends over 12 amino acids. Trimming took off 7 bases at V and 4 bases at J, with 10 bases between the two ends. Per the germline V gene, CDR1 is SNHLY and CDR2 is FYNNEI. CDR3 sequence (DNA): TGTGCCAGCATCCAGAACCCCTATGGCTACACCTTC. It codes for CASIQNPYGYTF. Combining the CDR3 with reference TRBV2 and TRBJ1-2 gives the whole variable domain EPEVTQTPSHQVTQMGQEVILRCVPISNHLYFYWYRQILGQKVEFLVSFYNNEISEKSEIFDDQFSVERPDGSNFTLKIRSTKLEDSAMYFCASIQNPYGYTFGSGTRLTVV.

This clonotype was seen repeatedly, ten times or more. The chain links TRBV3-1 to TRBJ2-2; unclear D gene. The germline V gene has CDR1 LGHDT and CDR2 YNNKEL (reference sequence). This CDR3 has 15 amino acids. V was trimmed by 7 bases and J by 4 bases, leaving 16 bases between them. The CDR3 nucleotides read TGTGCCAGCACTCCTAAAGATCGGGCCACCGGGGAGCTGTTTTTT. It specifies CASTPKDRATGELFF.

There are many counts of this clonotype. J is TRBJ1-1 and V is TRBV18, with D uncertain. The CDR3 is made up of 15 amino acids. The V and J ends lost 3 bases and 0 bases respectively, with 11 bases between them. CDR1 and CDR2 (germline): KGHSH, LQKENI. CDR3 nucleotide sequence: TGTGCCAGCTCACCCCCGTTCGGCCTGAACACTGAAGCTTTCTTT. Amino acid sequence: CASSPPFGLNTEAFF.

This clonotype was counted between two and nine times. For the CDR3, the DNA is TGTGCCTGGAGTTATAGCGAAGCCTACACAGATACGCAGTATTTT. Protein: CAWSYSEAYTDTQYF. The chain combines TRBV30 with TRBJ2-3; D possibly corresponds to TRBD2 (5 bases). V was shortened by 2 bases and J by 2 bases, with 14 bases between the two germline ends. Germline loops: CDR1 GTSNPN, CDR2 SVGIG (reference sequence). This CDR3 is built from 15 residues.

This clonotype was seen ten or more times. The genes are TRBV6-5 and TRBJ2-3; D is ambiguous. V lost 2 bases and J 6 bases, leaving 12 bases between the germline ends. The germline CDR1 and CDR2 sequences are MNHEY and SVGAGI. CDR3 length equals 14 residues. This CDR3 is CASSYGEAGDTQYF. The CDR3 bases are TGTGCCAGCAGTTACGGGGAAGCTGGGGATACGCAGTATTTT.

The V call is TRBV15, the J call TRBJ2-3; 7 bases agree with TRBD2. Trimming removed 1 base from V and 3 bases from J; junction bases left unmatched: 4. Germline V gene data show CDR1 as LNHNV and CDR2 as YYDKDF (reference sequence). The CDR3 is made up of 15 amino acids. The CDR3, as DNA: TGTGCCACCAGCAGAGGGGGGGGGGGGACAGATACGCAGTATTTT. Translating it yields CATSRGGGGTDTQYF.